This T cell receptor (beta chain) came from a study of Tregs in tolerant kidney transplant recipients. Findings and limits, study-wide: Donor-specific Treg expansion exceeded global Treg expansion in tolerant patients, suggesting antigen drive. Findings come from small patient numbers and require larger validation. Changing PCR primers prevented nucleotide comparison between some patients' samples.

Recipients received nonmyeloablative bone marrow transplants from related graft donors, with transient mixed chimerism. A remark on this clone: Its cognate antigen is unknown.

Germline CDR1 is SGDLS and CDR2 is YYNGEE. The CDR3 is made up of 14 amino acids. V lost 4 bases and J lost 4, with 14 bases in between. The assay was immunoSEQ multiplex PCR, and TCRdb's table has in-frame clones only and misses some. This table holds approximately 60,000 clones, 87% found once. V gene TRBV9 combines with J gene TRBJ1-1; TRBD1 is a possible D gene (6 bases). The receptor comes from a human patient who received a combined kidney and bone marrow transplant. Certain T cells may be donor cells from the graft. Sequences were derived from CD4+ T cells from blood (PBMCs), sampled 6 months after the transplant. Written as DNA, the CDR3 is TGTGCCAGCAGCTCACAGGGTGGAGGCACTGAAGCTTTCTTT. Translation: CASSSQGGGTEAFF.